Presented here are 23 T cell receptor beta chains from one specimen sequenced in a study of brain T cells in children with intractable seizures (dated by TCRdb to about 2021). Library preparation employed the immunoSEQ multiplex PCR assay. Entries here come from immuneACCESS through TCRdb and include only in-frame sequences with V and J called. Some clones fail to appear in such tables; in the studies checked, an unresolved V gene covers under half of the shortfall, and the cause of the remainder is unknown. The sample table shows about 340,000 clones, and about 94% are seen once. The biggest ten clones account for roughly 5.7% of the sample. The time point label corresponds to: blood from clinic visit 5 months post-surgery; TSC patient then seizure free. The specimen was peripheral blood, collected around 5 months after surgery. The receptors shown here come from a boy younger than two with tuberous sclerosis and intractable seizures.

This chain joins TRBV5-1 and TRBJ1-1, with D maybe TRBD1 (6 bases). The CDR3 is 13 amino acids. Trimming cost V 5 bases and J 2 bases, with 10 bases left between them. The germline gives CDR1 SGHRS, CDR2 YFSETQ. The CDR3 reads CASRPTGNTEAFF. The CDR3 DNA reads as TGCGCCAGCAGACCGACAGGCAACACTGAAGCTTTCTTT.

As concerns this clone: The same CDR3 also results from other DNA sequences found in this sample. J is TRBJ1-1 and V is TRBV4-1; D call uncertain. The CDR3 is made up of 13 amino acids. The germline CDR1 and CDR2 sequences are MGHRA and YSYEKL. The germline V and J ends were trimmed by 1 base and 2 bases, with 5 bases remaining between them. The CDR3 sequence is CASSQGVNTEAFF. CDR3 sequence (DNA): TGCGCCAGCAGCCAAGGGGTAAACACTGAAGCTTTCTTT.

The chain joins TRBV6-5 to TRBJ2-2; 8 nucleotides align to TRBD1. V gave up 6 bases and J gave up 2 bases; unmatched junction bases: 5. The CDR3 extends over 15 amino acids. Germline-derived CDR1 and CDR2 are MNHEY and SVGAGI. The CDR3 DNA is TGTGCCAGCAGGCTGACAGGGGTCAACACCGGGGAGCTGTTTTTT. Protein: CASRLTGVNTGELFF.

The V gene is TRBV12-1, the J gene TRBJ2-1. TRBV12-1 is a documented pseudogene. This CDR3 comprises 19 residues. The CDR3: CASSPARHSTSTSYNEQFF. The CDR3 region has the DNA TGTGCCAGCAGCCCTGCTCGACATAGCACGTCCACATCCTACAATGAGCAGTTCTTC.

The CDR3 loop is CASSLVAQFSYNEQFF. CDR3 bases: TGCGCCAGCAGCTTGGTCGCACAATTCTCCTACAATGAGCAGTTCTTC. The chain couples TRBV5-1 to TRBJ2-1, with no clear D. In germline, CDR1 is SGHRS, CDR2 YFSETQ. The CDR3 extends over 16 amino acids. Trimming removed 0 bases from V and 0 bases from J, with 10 bases in between.

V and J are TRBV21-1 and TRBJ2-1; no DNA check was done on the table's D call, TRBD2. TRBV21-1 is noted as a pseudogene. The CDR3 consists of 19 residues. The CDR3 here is CASSRGTSGLAVIHNEQFF. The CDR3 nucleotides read TGTGCCAGCAGCAGGGGAACGAGCGGACTAGCAGTTATTCACAATGAGCAGTTCTTC.

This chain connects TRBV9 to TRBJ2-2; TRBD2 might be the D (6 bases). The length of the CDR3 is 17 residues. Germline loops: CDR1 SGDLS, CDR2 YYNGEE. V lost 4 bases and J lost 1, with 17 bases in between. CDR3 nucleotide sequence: TGTGCCAGCAGCCCCCGTGGAGGGGCGCTGAACACCGGGGAGCTGTTTTTT. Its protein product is CASSPRGGALNTGELFF.

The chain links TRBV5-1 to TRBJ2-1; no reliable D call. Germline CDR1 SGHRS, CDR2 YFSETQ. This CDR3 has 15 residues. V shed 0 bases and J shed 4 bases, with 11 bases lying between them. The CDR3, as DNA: TGCGCCAGCAGCTTGGCGACTCCTGCGTACAATGAGCAGTTCTTC. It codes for CASSLATPAYNEQFF. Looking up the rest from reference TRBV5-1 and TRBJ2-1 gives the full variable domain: KAGVTQTPRYLIKTRGQQVTLSCSPISGHRSVSWYQQTPGQGLQFLFEYFSETQRNKGNFPGRFSGRQFSNSRSEMNVSTLELGDSALYLCASSLATPAYNEQFFGPGTRLTVL.

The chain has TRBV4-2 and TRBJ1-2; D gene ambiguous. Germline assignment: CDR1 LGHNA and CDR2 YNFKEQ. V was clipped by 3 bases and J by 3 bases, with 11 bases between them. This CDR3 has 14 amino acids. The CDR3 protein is CASSQANGDYGYTF. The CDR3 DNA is TGTGCCAGCAGCCAGGCTAACGGGGACTATGGCTACACCTTC.

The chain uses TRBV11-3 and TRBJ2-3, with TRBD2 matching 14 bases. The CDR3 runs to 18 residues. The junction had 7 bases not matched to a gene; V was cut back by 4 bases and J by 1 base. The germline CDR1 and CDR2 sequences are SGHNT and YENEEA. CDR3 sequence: CASSSGTSGSKGTDTQYF. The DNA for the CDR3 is TGTGCCAGCAGCTCCGGGACTAGCGGGAGTAAGGGCACAGATACGCAGTATTTT.

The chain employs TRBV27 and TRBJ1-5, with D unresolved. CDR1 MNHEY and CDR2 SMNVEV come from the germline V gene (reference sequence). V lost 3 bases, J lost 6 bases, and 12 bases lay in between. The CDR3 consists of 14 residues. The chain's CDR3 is CASSFRPDAQPQHF. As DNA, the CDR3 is TGTGCCAGCAGTTTCCGCCCGGATGCTCAGCCCCAGCATTTT.

This CDR3 reads CASSIGTSEETQYF. The CDR3 bases are TGTGCCAGTAGTATAGGGACTAGTGAGGAGACCCAGTACTTC. The chain uses TRBV19 and TRBJ2-5; 7 bases are a match to TRBD2. This CDR3 has 14 amino acids. The germline CDR1 and CDR2 sequences are LNHDA and SQIVND (reference sequence). V lost 1 base, J lost 5 bases, and 4 bases stayed unmatched. Drawing the rest from reference TRBV19 and TRBJ2-5, the complete variable domain is DGGITQSPKYLFRKEGQNVTLSCEQNLNHDAMYWYRQDPGQGLRLIYYSQIVNDFQKGDIAEGYSVSREKKESFPLTVTSAQKNPTAFYLCASSIGTSEETQYFGPGTRLLVL.

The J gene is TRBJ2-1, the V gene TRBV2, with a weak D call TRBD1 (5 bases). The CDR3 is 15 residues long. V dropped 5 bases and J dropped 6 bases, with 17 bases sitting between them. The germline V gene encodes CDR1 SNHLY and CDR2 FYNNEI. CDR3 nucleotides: TGTGCCAGCAGTATCAGGGTAATTGGTTTCAATGAGCAGTTCTTC. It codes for CASSIRVIGFNEQFF.

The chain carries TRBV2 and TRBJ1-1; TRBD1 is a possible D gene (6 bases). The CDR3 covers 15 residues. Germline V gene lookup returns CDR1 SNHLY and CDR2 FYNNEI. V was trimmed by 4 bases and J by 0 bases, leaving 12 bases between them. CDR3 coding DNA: TGTGCCAGCAGTGGGGTTGGGGACATGAACACTGAAGCTTTCTTT. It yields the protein CASSGVGDMNTEAFF.

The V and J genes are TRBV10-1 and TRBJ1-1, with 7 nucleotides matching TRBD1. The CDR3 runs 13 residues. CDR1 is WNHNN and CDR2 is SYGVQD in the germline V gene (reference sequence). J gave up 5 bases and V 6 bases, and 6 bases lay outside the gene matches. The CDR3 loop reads CASRGSGGTEAFF. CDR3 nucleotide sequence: TGCGCCAGCAGGGGATCAGGGGGAACTGAAGCTTTCTTT.

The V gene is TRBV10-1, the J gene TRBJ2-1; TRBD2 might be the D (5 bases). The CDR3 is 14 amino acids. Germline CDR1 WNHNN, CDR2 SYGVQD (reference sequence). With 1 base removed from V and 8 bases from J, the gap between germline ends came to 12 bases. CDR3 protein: CASSEWGESDEQFF. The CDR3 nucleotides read TGCGCCAGCAGTGAGTGGGGAGAAAGTGATGAGCAGTTCTTC.

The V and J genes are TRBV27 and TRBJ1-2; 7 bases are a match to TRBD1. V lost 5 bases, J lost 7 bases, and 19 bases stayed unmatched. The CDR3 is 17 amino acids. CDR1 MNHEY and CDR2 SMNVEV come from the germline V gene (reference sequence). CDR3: CASSGGDRAPLRSGYTF. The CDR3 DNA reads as TGTGCCAGCAGTGGGGGAGACAGGGCACCCCTCCGTAGTGGCTACACCTTC.

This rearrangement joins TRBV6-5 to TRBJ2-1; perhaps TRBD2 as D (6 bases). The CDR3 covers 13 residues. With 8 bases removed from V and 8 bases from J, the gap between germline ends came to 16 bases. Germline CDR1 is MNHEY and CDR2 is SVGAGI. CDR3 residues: CASLSGTRHEQFF. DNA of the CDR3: TGTGCCAGCCTTAGCGGAACGCGGCATGAGCAGTTCTTC.

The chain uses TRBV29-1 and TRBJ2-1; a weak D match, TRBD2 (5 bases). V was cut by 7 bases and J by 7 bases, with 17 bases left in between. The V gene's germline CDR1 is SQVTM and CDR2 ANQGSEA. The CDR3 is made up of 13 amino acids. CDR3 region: CSAPSQVGNEQFF. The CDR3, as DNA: TGCAGCGCTCCTAGCCAGGTGGGGAATGAGCAGTTCTTC.

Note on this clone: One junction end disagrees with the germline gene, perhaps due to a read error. CDR3 DNA sequence: TGTGCCAGCAGCGCGGGGGGTGGAGACACCATATATTTT. Translation: CASSAGGGDTIYF. The chain combines TRBV28 with TRBJ1-3; D is possibly TRBD1 (5 bases). The CDR3 runs 13 residues. Germline loops: CDR1 MDHEN, CDR2 SYDVKM. Supplemented by reference TRBV28 and TRBJ1-3, the full variable domain reads DVKVTQSSRYLVKRTGEKVFLECVQDMDHENMFWYRQDPGLGLRLIYFSYDVKMKEKGDIPEGYSVSREKKERFSLILESASTNQTSMYLCASSAGGGDTIYFGEGSWLTVV.

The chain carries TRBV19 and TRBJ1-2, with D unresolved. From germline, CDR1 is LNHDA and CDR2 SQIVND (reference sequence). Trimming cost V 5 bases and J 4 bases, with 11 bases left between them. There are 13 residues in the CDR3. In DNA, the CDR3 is TGTGCCAGTAGTTTGACGGCCCCCTATGGCTACACCTTC. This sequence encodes CASSLTAPYGYTF.

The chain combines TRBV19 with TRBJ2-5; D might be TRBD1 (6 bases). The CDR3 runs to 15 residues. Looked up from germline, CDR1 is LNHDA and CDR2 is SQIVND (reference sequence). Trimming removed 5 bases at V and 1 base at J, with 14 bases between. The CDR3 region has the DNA TGTGCCAGTAGTCAACAGGCAGGGGTCCAAGAGACCCAGTACTTC. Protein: CASSQQAGVQETQYF.

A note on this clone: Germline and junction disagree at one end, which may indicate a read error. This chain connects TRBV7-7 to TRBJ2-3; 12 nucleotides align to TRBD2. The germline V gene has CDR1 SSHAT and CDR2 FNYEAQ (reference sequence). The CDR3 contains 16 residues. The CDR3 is CASSRGLAGSTDTQYF. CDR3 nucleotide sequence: TGTGCTAGCAGCCGAGGACTAGCGGGATCCACAGATACGCAGTATTTT.